These 22 T cell receptor beta chains originate from one sample sequenced in a study of response to subunit inactivated influenza vaccine. TCRdb ran MiXCR on the RT-PCR reads and lists one entry per CDR3 protein. The sample records 650,000 to 700,000 distinct CDR3 sequences, 15% to 18% being singletons. The sample here was PBMCs from blood, taken roughly 13 days after vaccination. These receptors originate from a man aged 45-65 years who received an inactivated influenza vaccine.

The chain couples TRBV12-3 or TRBV12-4 to TRBJ2-5, with TRBD2 as a possible D gene (7 bases). The V gene lost 3 bases and the J gene lost 5 bases, with 13 bases spanning the gap. The CDR3 sequence is 14 residues long. The CDR3 here is CASSFGRGGETQYF. CDR3 coding DNA: TGTGCCAGCAGTTTCGGCAGGGGAGGGGAGACCCAGTACTTC.

Ten or more counts support this clonotype. V gene TRBV29-1 combines with J gene TRBJ1-5, with D unresolved. This CDR3 spans 13 amino acids. Between the trimmed V and J ends, which lost 4 bases and 1 base, there was a span of 8 bases. Germline V gene sequence: CDR1 SQVTM, CDR2 ANQGSEA. The chain's CDR3 is CSVGDGSNQPQHF. The CDR3 nucleotides are TGCAGCGTTGGGGATGGAAGCAATCAGCCCCAGCATTTT.

In its sample, this clonotype was seen a few times. The chain carries TRBV3-1 and TRBJ2-1, with a tentative D call TRBD1 (6 bases). Germline V gives CDR1 LGHDT, CDR2 YNNKEL (reference sequence). Trimming took 8 bases from V and 13 from J, leaving 12 bases between them. The CDR3 length is 10 residues. Written as DNA, the CDR3 is TGTGCCAGCGCAGGACAGAGCCAGTTCTTC. It specifies CASAGQSQFF.

V is TRBV12-3 or TRBV12-4 and J is TRBJ1-4; 8 nucleotides align to TRBD1. Trimming cost V 5 bases and J 6 bases; bases outside gene matches: 8. There are 15 residues in the CDR3. Here the CDR3 reads CASSGPGTGDEKLFF. CDR3 in DNA: TGTGCCAGCAGTGGCCCCGGGACAGGAGATGAAAAACTGTTTTTT.

The CDR3 DNA reads TGTGCCAGCAGTGAACCAGGGGGGGATGAAAAACTGTTTTTT. It is translated as CASSEPGGDEKLFF. The chain uses TRBV6-1 and TRBJ1-4; TRBD1 matches 7 bases. V dropped 2 bases and J dropped 6; count of bases not matched to a gene: 3. CDR3 length: 14 residues. Germline values: CDR1 MNHNS, CDR2 SASEGT.

V gene TRBV6-2 or TRBV6-3 combines with J gene TRBJ2-5, with D possibly TRBD1 on 5 matching bases. The V gene lost 4 bases and the J gene lost 5 bases, with 11 bases spanning the gap. The CDR3 is 13 residues long. Germline assignment: CDR1 MNHEY and CDR2 SVGEGT. The CDR3 DNA sequence: TGTGCCAGCAGTTCAGGGAACGTGGAGACCCAGTACTTC. Its protein product is CASSSGNVETQYF.

This rearrangement joins TRBV6-1 to TRBJ2-3, with no clear D. CDR1 and CDR2 from the germline V gene are MNHNS and SASEGT. V lost 3 bases to trimming and J lost 4 bases, with 11 bases between them. This CDR3 comprises 14 residues. In DNA form, the CDR3 reads TGTGCCAGCAGTGAGGTCGCATCCCCAGATACGCAGTATTTT. Its protein product is CASSEVASPDTQYF.

This rearrangement joins TRBV4-1 to TRBJ2-1; maybe TRBD1 (6 bases). The CDR3 has 16 amino acids. Germline CDR1 is MGHRA and CDR2 is YSYEKL. The V and J ends lost 2 bases and 7 bases respectively, with 18 bases between them. In DNA form, the CDR3 reads TGCGCCAGCAGCCAATTACAGGGTGGCTTTTCAAATGAGCAGTTCTTC. Protein sequence: CASSQLQGGFSNEQFF.

In its sample, this clonotype was seen many times. This chain links TRBV28 with TRBJ2-5; a possible D gene is TRBD2 (5 bases). Germline-derived CDR1 and CDR2 are MDHEN and SYDVKM. The CDR3 has 14 amino acids. The V gene lost 4 bases and the J gene lost 4 bases, with 13 bases spanning the gap. CDR3 amino acids: CASSSPSIPETQYF. In nucleotides, the CDR3 is TGTGCCAGCAGTTCCCCTAGCATCCCAGAGACCCAGTACTTC.

This clonotype was found a few times. The chain couples TRBV29-1 to TRBJ2-7; 9 nucleotides agree with TRBD1. With 4 bases clipped from V and 3 bases from J, the junction kept 7 bases outside the gene matches. The length of the CDR3 is 14 residues. Germline V gene lookup returns CDR1 SQVTM and CDR2 ANQGSEA. The CDR3 region has the DNA TGCAGCGTTGTACTGGGACAGGGAAGCTACGAGCAGTACTTC. This encodes CSVVLGQGSYEQYF.

The rearrangement uses TRBV5-1 and TRBJ1-6; TRBD1 is a possible D gene (5 bases). Trimming stripped 4 bases from V and 4 bases from J, with 15 bases between. This CDR3 has 16 residues. Per the germline V gene, CDR1 is SGHRS and CDR2 is YFSETQ. CDR3 protein: CASSLTGLLYNSPLHF. CDR3 nucleotide sequence: TGCGCCAGCAGCCTTACAGGCCTACTATATAATTCACCCCTCCACTTT.

The chain joins TRBV11-2 to TRBJ1-2; 7 bases are a match to TRBD1. CDR3 size: 15 residues. Germline V CDR1 and CDR2: SGHAT, FQNNGV. V shed 5 bases, J shed 5 bases, and the junction held 11 bases outside the gene matches. CDR3 loop: CASSDKHGTAYGYTF. The CDR3 DNA is TGTGCCAGCAGCGACAAACACGGGACAGCTTATGGCTACACCTTC. Using reference TRBV11-2 and TRBJ1-2 for the parts outside the CDR3, the full variable domain is EAGVAQSPRYKIIEKRQSVAFWCNPISGHATLYWYQQILGQGPKLLIQFQNNGVVDDSQLPKDRFSAERLKGVDSTLKIQPAKLEDSAVYLCASSDKHGTAYGYTFGSGTRLTVV.

V gene TRBV5-1 combines with J gene TRBJ1-6, with 7 bases aligning to TRBD1. Germline trimming cut 5 bases from V and 5 bases from J; bases unmatched to any gene: 4. From germline, CDR1 is SGHRS and CDR2 YFSETQ. This CDR3 is 14 amino acids long. CDR3 in amino acids: CASRPGGHNSPLHF. CDR3 bases: TGCGCCAGCAGGCCAGGGGGTCATAATTCACCCCTCCACTTT.

This clonotype appeared many times. The chain couples TRBV16 to TRBJ1-4; D not certain. CDR1 KGHSY and CDR2 FQNENV come from the germline V gene. V lost 0 bases and J 6 bases, leaving 5 bases between the germline ends. The CDR3 is 13 residues long. CDR3 amino acids: CASSQSGYEKLFF. DNA for the CDR3: TGTGCCAGCAGCCAATCGGGTTATGAAAAACTGTTTTTT.

The rearrangement joins TRBV24-1 to TRBJ2-1; D could derive from TRBD1 or TRBD2 (5 bases each). CDR1 is KGHDR and CDR2 is SFDVKD in the germline V gene. V lost 4 bases, J lost 10 bases, and 19 bases lay in between. This CDR3 is 15 amino acids long. The CDR3 DNA reads as TGTGCCACCAGTGAGTCCGGGACGCCTAAGGACGAGCAGTTCTTC. Protein product: CATSESGTPKDEQFF.

This clonotype came up many times. The rearrangement uses TRBV12-3 or TRBV12-4 and TRBJ2-1; TRBD1 might be the D (8 bases). V lost 3 bases and J lost 7, with 16 bases in between. This CDR3 contains 15 residues. This CDR3 is CASSFGTGGGNEQFF. The CDR3 coding sequence is TGTGCCAGCAGTTTTGGTACAGGGGGAGGGAATGAGCAGTTCTTC.

The CDR3 region has the DNA TGCAGCGTTGGGGACAGGGGGCTCGCCTACGAGCAGTACTTC. It specifies CSVGDRGLAYEQYF. The chain links TRBV29-1 to TRBJ2-7; 12 bases agree with TRBD1. This CDR3 has 14 residues. The germline V gene has CDR1 SQVTM and CDR2 ANQGSEA. The V segment lost 4 bases and the J segment 2 bases; nucleotides outside the gene matches: 3.

This clonotype was detected ten times or more. This sequence joins TRBV4-3 and TRBJ2-3; 8 nucleotides agree with TRBD2. Germline-derived CDR1 and CDR2 are LGHNA and YSLEER. This CDR3 spans 17 amino acids. The J segment lost 7 bases and the V segment lost 0 bases, leaving 12 bases of the junction unmatched. The CDR3 protein is CASSQDEAAGGLNTQYF. The CDR3 DNA sequence: TGCGCCAGCAGCCAAGATGAAGCGGCGGGAGGCCTAAATACGCAGTATTTT.

The CDR3 bases are TGTGCCAGCAGCCTACGACGGGGGCAAGGCAAAAACATTCAGTACTTC. Protein product: CASSLRRGQGKNIQYF. The chain joins TRBV6-2 or TRBV6-3 to TRBJ2-4; D possibly uses TRBD1 or TRBD2 (6 bases each). The V end lost 6 bases, the J end lost 3 bases, and 18 bases lay between the germline ends. The CDR3 contains 16 residues. CDR1 MNHEY and CDR2 SVGEGT come from the germline V gene.

Only a few counts were recorded for this clonotype. The V gene is TRBV10-1, the J gene TRBJ2-7; 10 bases align to TRBD1. J gave up 4 bases and V 6 bases, and 12 bases lay outside the gene matches. The CDR3 spans 16 residues. The V gene's germline CDR1 is WNHNN and CDR2 SYGVQD (reference sequence). The CDR3, as DNA: TGCGCCAGCAGAGGACCGACAGGGGGCAGAAGGTACGAGCAGTACTTC. Translation: CASRGPTGGRRYEQYF.

There are a few counts of this clonotype. The chain employs TRBV12-3 or TRBV12-4 and TRBJ2-2, with D tentatively TRBD1 (6 bases). The V end lost 7 bases, the J end lost 4 bases, and 13 bases lay between the germline ends. The CDR3 contains 14 residues. Here the CDR3 reads CASIRDTRTGELFF. CDR3 nucleotide sequence: TGTGCCAGCATACGGGACACCCGCACCGGGGAGCTGTTTTTT.

This clonotype was observed at least ten times. The chain has TRBV12-3 or TRBV12-4 and TRBJ2-1; the D is unclear. The CDR3 length is 14 residues. Deletions cut 4 bases from V and 6 bases from J, with 13 bases between. CDR3 region: CASSWNPLGNEQFF. The CDR3 nucleotides are TGTGCCAGCAGTTGGAACCCCCTGGGCAATGAGCAGTTCTTC.